The clone carrying this T cell receptor (beta chain) is a singleton in its sample. Antigen specificity is unknown. Since a much larger clone is just one base distant, this may be a read error. This record comes from a study of shared clonotypes between healthy human individuals. The CDR3 is 13 residues long. The V gene's germline CDR1 is SGHDT and CDR2 YYEEEE. The V and J ends lost 4 bases and 3 bases respectively, with 8 bases between them. Study results and limitations: Among donors, clonotype sharing was expected to be affected by sequencing depth.

Healthy HIV-negative adults with no recent acute infections or vaccinations were recruited as donors. Donors, without exception, were Caucasian adults residing in Nashville, Tennessee. Several immunoSEQ 96-well plates shared each subset's DNA, each plate a replicate. Sequencing was performed with immunoSEQ multiplex PCR; in TCRdb, only in-frame clones are kept and a portion is missing. The table has 500,000 to 650,000 clones, around 78% seen once. Sequences were obtained from PBMCs. The chain uses TRBV5-6 and TRBJ2-1, with D unclear. The receptor was isolated from a woman in her 40s in good health. Some clones in this sample may be carry-over from other donors' samples. The CDR3 reads CASSPWDYNEQFF. Here the CDR3 DNA reads TGTGCCAGCAGCCCCTGGGACTACAATGAGCAGTTCTTC. The full variable domain, its missing parts supplied by reference TRBV5-6 and TRBJ2-1, is DAGVTQSPTHLIKTRGQQVTLRCSPKSGHDTVSWYQQALGQGPQFIFQYYEEEERQRGNFPDRFSGHQFPNYSSELNVNALLLGDSALYLCASSPWDYNEQFFGPGTRLTVL.